These 23 T cell receptor beta chains share one sample of origin, sequenced in a study of blood T cell repertoires in COVID-19. TCRdb keeps only in-frame clones here, not all; method: immunoSEQ multiplex PCR. The data show 50,000 to 75,000 clones, about 70% seen once. Sample: peripheral blood. The receptors derive from a human donor in a cohort sampled during active COVID-19.

V is TRBV19 and J is TRBJ2-3; TRBD2 matches at 8 bases. There are 15 residues in the CDR3. V dropped 3 bases and J dropped 3; count of bases not matched to a gene: 5. Germline V gene sequence: CDR1 LNHDA, CDR2 SQIVND (reference sequence). The CDR3 reads CASSIRGGWTDTQYF. In DNA, the CDR3 is TGTGCCAGTAGTATCCGGGGGGGCTGGACAGATACGCAGTATTTT.

The rearrangement uses TRBV6-6 and TRBJ2-2; weak D call: TRBD1 (5 bases). The V and J ends lost 8 bases and 7 bases respectively, with 17 bases between them. Germline values: CDR1 MNHNY, CDR2 SVGAGI (reference sequence). This CDR3 is 14 amino acids long. CDR3 in amino acids: CASRLSRVGGELFF. For the CDR3, the DNA is TGTGCCAGCCGCCTGTCCAGGGTTGGCGGGGAGCTGTTTTTT.

In its sample, this clone was seen a few times. The chain is built from TRBV7-2 and TRBJ2-5; 9 bases are a match to TRBD2. V trimming: 5 bases; J trimming: 1 base; junction bases outside the gene matches: 8. The CDR3 totals 16 residues. The V gene's germline CDR1 is SGHTA and CDR2 FQGNSA. CDR3 region: CASSPPGLASQETQYF. The DNA for the CDR3 is TGTGCCAGCAGCCCCCCGGGACTAGCCTCCCAAGAGACCCAGTACTTC.

V gene TRBV2 combines with J gene TRBJ1-3; D is possibly TRBD1 (6 bases). Germline V gene sequence: CDR1 SNHLY, CDR2 FYNNEI. The length of the CDR3 is 15 residues. Trimming removed 1 base from V and 4 bases from J, with 11 bases in between. CDR3 sequence reads: CASSEEETGGNTIYF. The CDR3 DNA sequence: TGTGCCAGCAGTGAAGAGGAGACAGGAGGAAACACCATATATTTT.

The rearrangement uses TRBV5-1 and TRBJ2-2; D is unresolved. V lost 0 bases, J lost 4 bases, and 7 bases lay in between. CDR3 length equals 14 residues. Per germline, CDR1 SGHRS and CDR2 YFSETQ. Here the CDR3 reads CASSLAGVTGELFF. For the CDR3, the DNA is TGCGCCAGCAGCTTGGCCGGAGTCACCGGGGAGCTGTTTTTT.

CDR3 DNA sequence: TGTGCCAGCAGCTCCCCGGGTGGGGCCGGAAATGAGCAGTTCTTC. Residues: CASSSPGGAGNEQFF. V usage is TRBV7-2 and J usage is TRBJ2-1, with TRBD1 as a possible D gene (5 bases). The CDR3 runs to 15 residues. Germline lookup yields CDR1 SGHTA and CDR2 FQGNSA. The germline V and J ends were trimmed by 4 bases and 7 bases, with 17 bases remaining between them.

V is TRBV27 and J is TRBJ1-2; TRBD1 agrees at 9 bases. This CDR3 comprises 15 residues. With 6 bases clipped from V and 3 bases from J, the junction kept 8 bases outside the gene matches. The germline gives CDR1 MNHEY, CDR2 SMNVEV (reference sequence). The CDR3 nucleotides are TGTGCCAGCAGCCCGGGACAGGGAATCGACTATGGCTACACCTTC. Amino acids: CASSPGQGIDYGYTF.

The rearrangement joins TRBV29-1 to TRBJ1-4, with D unclear. Germline V gene data show CDR1 as SQVTM and CDR2 as ANQGSEA. CDR3 length: 13 residues. Trimming took off 6 bases at V and 5 bases at J, with 13 bases between the two ends. DNA of the CDR3: TGCAGCGTCGGGAGCCGGCTCAATGAAAAACTGTTTTTT. It specifies CSVGSRLNEKLFF.

This chain joins TRBV19 and TRBJ2-2; TRBD2 agrees at 9 bases. This CDR3 has 14 residues. V was pared by 10 bases and J by 6 bases, with 9 bases of the junction left unmatched. Germline assignment: CDR1 LNHDA and CDR2 SQIVND (reference sequence). CDR3 region: CATSEAGGPGELFF. Written as DNA, the CDR3 is TGTGCCACCTCGGAAGCGGGGGGTCCCGGGGAGCTGTTTTTT. Full variable domain (remainder filled in from reference TRBV19 and TRBJ2-2): DGGITQSPKYLFRKEGQNVTLSCEQNLNHDAMYWYRQDPGQGLRLIYYSQIVNDFQKGDIAEGYSVSREKKESFPLTVTSAQKNPTAFYLCATSEAGGPGELFFGEGSRLTVL.

The chain couples TRBV4-1 to TRBJ1-2; tentatively, D is TRBD1 (5 bases). Germline-derived CDR1 and CDR2 are MGHRA and YSYEKL. Trimming pared 3 bases from V and 4 bases from J, leaving 15 bases between. This CDR3 region has 15 residues. The DNA for the CDR3 is TGCGCCAGCAGCCAGGACACTGACCGGCCCTATGGCTACACCTTC. This encodes CASSQDTDRPYGYTF.

The chain combines TRBV5-4 with TRBJ1-1, with D possibly matching TRBD1 (6 bases). CDR3 length equals 15 residues. V lost 5 bases and J 1 base, leaving 15 bases between the germline ends. Germline V lookup: CDR1 SGHNT, CDR2 YYREEE (reference sequence). CDR3 sequence (DNA): TGTGCCAGCAGGTTCGTCGGACAGCCGAACACTGAAGCTTTCTTT. Its translation: CASRFVGQPNTEAFF.

Remarks on this clone: This sample also contains other DNA sequences that code for the same CDR3. This rearrangement joins TRBV5-6 to TRBJ2-1; unclear D gene. The CDR3 contains 13 residues. Germline V gives CDR1 SGHDT, CDR2 YYEEEE. The ends were cut back, 0 bases at V and 4 bases at J, with 5 bases in the middle. CDR3 coding DNA: TGTGCCAGCAGCTTGGAGCTTTACAATGAGCAGTTCTTC. Its translation is CASSLELYNEQFF.

The chain employs TRBV28 and TRBJ1-2; 9 nucleotides match TRBD1. V trimming: 10 bases; J trimming: 4 bases; junction bases outside the gene matches: 7. The CDR3 runs to 13 residues. From germline, CDR1 is MDHEN and CDR2 SYDVKM. The CDR3 DNA reads TGTGCCACTTGGGACAGGGAGGTCTATGGCTACACCTTC. It specifies CATWDREVYGYTF.

The CDR3 nucleotides are TGTGCCAGTAGTATAACCCCGACAATCACCGGGGAGCTGTTTTTT. As protein: CASSITPTITGELFF. This chain joins TRBV19 and TRBJ2-2; D is unclear. The CDR3 contains 15 residues. Per germline, CDR1 LNHDA and CDR2 SQIVND (reference sequence). With 2 bases removed from V and 4 bases from J, the gap between germline ends came to 11 bases.

CDR3 residues: CASSPTGGLYGYTF. The CDR3 DNA is TGTGCCAGCAGCCCGACAGGGGGTTTGTATGGCTACACCTTC. The chain carries TRBV5-4 and TRBJ1-2; 9 bases agree with TRBD1. The CDR3 covers 14 residues. After removal of 4 bases from V and 5 bases from J, the junction contained 6 bases not matched to a gene. The germline V gene has CDR1 SGHNT and CDR2 YYREEE (reference sequence).

This chain links TRBV4-3 with TRBJ2-1; 8 bases are a match to TRBD2. In germline, CDR1 is LGHNA, CDR2 YSLEER. J was trimmed by 10 bases and V by 1 base; bases with no gene match: 9. The CDR3 runs to 15 residues. The CDR3: CASSQAAGGPREQFF. Here the CDR3 DNA reads TGCGCCAGCAGCCAAGCCGCGGGAGGACCCCGCGAGCAGTTCTTC.

V gene TRBV2 combines with J gene TRBJ2-7; the match to TRBD1 covers 7 bases. The ends lost 5 bases at V and 1 base at J; junction bases unmatched: 8. This CDR3 is 15 amino acids long. In germline, CDR1 is SNHLY, CDR2 FYNNEI. The CDR3 DNA reads TGTGCCAGCAGTTTGGACAGGCGAGGGTCCTACGAGCAGTACTTC. Residues: CASSLDRRGSYEQYF. The full variable domain, completed using reference TRBV2 and TRBJ2-7, is EPEVTQTPSHQVTQMGQEVILRCVPISNHLYFYWYRQILGQKVEFLVSFYNNEISEKSEIFDDQFSVERPDGSNFTLKIRSTKLEDSAMYFCASSLDRRGSYEQYFGPGTRLTVT.

J is TRBJ2-2 and V is TRBV5-1; possible D gene TRBD1, 5 bases. V lost 5 bases and J 2 bases, leaving 19 bases between the germline ends. Germline V CDR1 and CDR2: SGHRS, YFSETQ. There are 17 residues in the CDR3. Written as DNA, the CDR3 is TGCGCCAGCAGGAATCCGTCGACAGTGAGAAACACCGGGGAGCTGTTTTTT. Its protein product is CASRNPSTVRNTGELFF. The full variable domain, rest sourced from reference TRBV5-1 and TRBJ2-2, is KAGVTQTPRYLIKTRGQQVTLSCSPISGHRSVSWYQQTPGQGLQFLFEYFSETQRNKGNFPGRFSGRQFSNSRSEMNVSTLELGDSALYLCASRNPSTVRNTGELFFGEGSRLTVL.

This clone appeared a single time. This rearrangement joins TRBV6-5 to TRBJ2-7; TRBD1 matches at 9 bases. CDR1 MNHEY and CDR2 SVGAGI come from the germline V gene. The CDR3 has 13 amino acids. V shed 8 bases, J shed 6 bases, and the junction held 8 bases outside the gene matches. CDR3 amino acids: CASYGQGLTEQYF. The CDR3 nucleotides are TGTGCCAGCTATGGACAGGGGCTTACCGAGCAGTACTTC.

This chain uses TRBV6-1 with TRBJ2-1; possible D gene TRBD1, 5 bases. The CDR3 has 16 residues. Germline CDR1 MNHNS, CDR2 SASEGT. V was clipped by 3 bases and J by 3 bases, with 15 bases between them. CDR3 sequence: CASSEQQAGFYNEQFF. In DNA form, the CDR3 reads TGTGCCAGCAGTGAGCAACAGGCAGGGTTCTACAATGAGCAGTTCTTC.

This clone was recorded once. This rearrangement joins TRBV18 to TRBJ2-3; no firm D call. Germline V gene data show CDR1 as KGHSH and CDR2 as LQKENI. Trimming cost V 4 bases and J 2 bases, with 10 bases left between them. This CDR3 has 14 amino acids. The CDR3: CASSRVATTDTQYF. As DNA, the CDR3 is TGTGCCAGCTCACGGGTAGCCACCACAGATACGCAGTATTTT.

This chain links TRBV9 with TRBJ2-2; 10 bases match TRBD2. CDR3 length equals 18 residues. Germline CDR1 is SGDLS and CDR2 is YYNGEE. Trimming at V came to 3 bases and at J to 0 bases, leaving 8 bases not matched to a gene. The CDR3 sequence: CASSADSGGHANTGELFF. The CDR3 DNA is TGTGCCAGCAGCGCCGATAGCGGGGGGCATGCGAACACCGGGGAGCTGTTTTTT.

The chain uses TRBV30 and TRBJ2-2; D ambiguous. Per the germline V gene, CDR1 is GTSNPN and CDR2 is SVGIG (reference sequence). The CDR3 has 16 amino acids. V dropped 0 bases and J dropped 5 bases, with 16 bases sitting between them. Written as DNA, the CDR3 is TGTGCCTGGAGTGTACAAGCGTCTAGAAGAACCGGGGAGCTGTTTTTT. As protein: CAWSVQASRRTGELFF.